The 25 T cell receptor beta chains given below trace back to one sample, sequenced in a study of blood T cell repertoires in COVID-19. Repertoires were generated with immunoSEQ multiplex PCR, while TCRdb's copy carries only in-frame clones and drops some. The profile shows over 75,000 clones, less than 85% of them singletons. Sequenced: peripheral blood. These TCRs come from a man in his fifties who had recovered from COVID-19.

This chain uses TRBV4-1 with TRBJ2-1, with TRBD2 matching over 9 bases. This CDR3 is 16 amino acids long. Trimming at V came to 0 bases and at J to 8 bases, leaving 8 bases not matched to a gene. The germline gives CDR1 MGHRA, CDR2 YSYEKL. For the CDR3, the DNA is TGCGCCAGCAGCCAAGATAGAACTAGCGGGTGGGATGAGCAGTTCTTC. Translating it yields CASSQDRTSGWDEQFF.

The rearrangement uses TRBV5-1 and TRBJ2-2, with 7 bases identical to TRBD1. Germline trimming cut 5 bases from V and 4 bases from J; bases unmatched to any gene: 8. The germline CDR1 and CDR2 sequences are SGHRS and YFSETQ. The CDR3 runs to 15 residues. The CDR3: CASSLQGVGTGELFF. CDR3 coding DNA: TGCGCCAGCAGTTTGCAGGGGGTAGGCACCGGGGAGCTGTTTTTT.

In this sample, this clone turned up a few times. This chain links TRBV20-1 with TRBJ1-2, with TRBD1 matching over 7 bases. This CDR3 contains 11 residues. Trimming at V came to 4 bases and at J to 6 bases, leaving 2 bases not matched to a gene. The V gene's germline CDR1 is DFQATT and CDR2 SNEGSKA (reference sequence). CDR3 DNA sequence: TGCAGTGCTAAACAGGGGAATGGCTACACCTTC. Its protein is CSAKQGNGYTF.

The chain is built from TRBV28 and TRBJ2-1, with 9 bases lining up with TRBD1. CDR1 is MDHEN, CDR2 SYDVKM, per germline. The CDR3 sequence is 16 residues long. V gave up 3 bases and J gave up 6 bases; unmatched junction bases: 9. Here the CDR3 reads CASSFPQRTGVNEQFF. CDR3 DNA: TGTGCCAGCAGTTTCCCGCAGAGGACAGGGGTCAATGAGCAGTTCTTC.

This clone appeared a few times. This sequence joins TRBV6-2 or TRBV6-3 and TRBJ2-7; TRBD1 matches 9 bases. Unmatched junction bases numbered 4, after V lost 6 bases and J lost 7 bases. The germline CDR1 and CDR2 sequences are MNHEY and SVGEGT. This CDR3 is built from 12 residues. The CDR3 nucleotides are TGTGCCAGCAGCCGACAGGGGGGGGAGCAGTACTTC. Residues: CASSRQGGEQYF.

The chain is built from TRBV6-2 or TRBV6-3 and TRBJ2-7; 9 bases agree with TRBD1. The CDR3 is made up of 16 amino acids. Losses at the gene ends were 6 bases for V and 7 bases for J; bases not matched to a gene: 16. From germline, CDR1 is MNHEY and CDR2 SVGEGT. In DNA, the CDR3 is TGTGCCAGCAGCCGCCAGGGGACAGGGATTGCGAGTGAGCAGTACTTC. This gives the protein CASSRQGTGIASEQYF.

The chain joins TRBV4-3 to TRBJ2-1, with TRBD2 matching 9 bases. Looked up from germline, CDR1 is LGHNA and CDR2 is YSLEER. The length of the CDR3 is 15 residues. The V segment lost 3 bases and the J segment 9 bases; nucleotides outside the gene matches: 9. The CDR3 DNA reads as TGCGCCAGCAGCCACCCGGGACTAGCAGGTGCTGAGCAGTTCTTC. It specifies CASSHPGLAGAEQFF.

This clone was observed a few times. The genes are TRBV5-1 and TRBJ1-1; D is undetermined. V lost 4 bases to trimming and J lost 1 base, with 8 bases between them. The germline V gene encodes CDR1 SGHRS and CDR2 YFSETQ. The CDR3 is made up of 13 amino acids. The CDR3 DNA reads TGCGCCAGCAGCGGACTAACGAACACTGAAGCTTTCTTT. Translation gives CASSGLTNTEAFF.

The CDR3 protein is CASSLTGPYGYTF. The CDR3 nucleotides are TGTGCCAGTAGCCTTACAGGGCCCTATGGCTACACCTTC. The rearrangement joins TRBV19 to TRBJ1-2; tentatively, D is TRBD1 (6 bases). Between the trimmed V and J ends, which lost 6 bases and 4 bases, there was a span of 12 bases. The CDR3 runs 13 residues. Germline CDR1 reads LNHDA; CDR2 reads SQIVND (reference sequence). Variable domain in full (rest from reference TRBV19 and TRBJ1-2): DGGITQSPKYLFRKEGQNVTLSCEQNLNHDAMYWYRQDPGQGLRLIYYSQIVNDFQKGDIAEGYSVSREKKESFPLTVTSAQKNPTAFYLCASSLTGPYGYTFGSGTRLTVV.

The chain is built from TRBV3-1 (or the pseudogene TRBV3-2) and TRBJ1-1, with TRBD1 matching over 7 bases. The CDR3 extends over 13 amino acids. Losses at the gene ends were 1 base for V and 4 bases for J; bases not matched to a gene: 0. CDR1 is LGHDT, CDR2 YNNKEL, per germline (reference sequence). CDR3 nucleotide sequence: TGTGCCAGCAGCCAAGCAGGGGGCACTGAAGCTTTCTTT. Translating it yields CASSQAGGTEAFF.

This clone occurred a few times. V is TRBV5-6 and J is TRBJ1-1, with 7 bases fitting TRBD1. CDR3 length: 15 residues. Germline V gene data show CDR1 as SGHDT and CDR2 as YYEEEE. V lost 4 bases to trimming and J lost 8 bases; unmatched junction nucleotides: 14. The CDR3 DNA follows: TGTGCCAGCAGCCCGGAGACAGGGTTGAAGGGCGAAGCTTTCTTT. Translated, it gives CASSPETGLKGEAFF.

The CDR3 loop reads CASAKDSLYEQYF. The CDR3 DNA reads as TGTGCCAGCGCCAAGGACTCTCTTTACGAGCAGTACTTC. The chain employs TRBV2 and TRBJ2-7; maybe TRBD2 (5 bases). The CDR3 has 13 residues. Germline CDR1 reads SNHLY; CDR2 reads FYNNEI. Trimming removed 8 bases at V and 4 bases at J, with 15 bases between.

The chain has TRBV29-1 and TRBJ2-2; 11 nucleotides line up with TRBD2. V shed 4 bases and J 0 bases; nucleotides not matched to a gene: 7. The CDR3 length is 17 residues. Looked up from germline, CDR1 is SQVTM and CDR2 is ANQGSEA. The CDR3 DNA reads as TGCAGCGTTGTGGAAGCTAGCGGGAGGTCGAACACCGGGGAGCTGTTTTTT. Its protein product is CSVVEASGRSNTGELFF.

The chain couples TRBV2 to TRBJ1-4; D call uncertain. V was trimmed by 4 bases and J by 5 bases, leaving 11 bases between them. The germline CDR1 and CDR2 sequences are SNHLY and FYNNEI. The length of the CDR3 is 14 residues. The CDR3 DNA reads as TGTGCCAGCAGTGCGGTGACTCCGAATGAAAAACTGTTTTTT. Its translation is CASSAVTPNEKLFF.

This chain connects TRBV28 to TRBJ2-3; D is possibly TRBD1 (6 bases). V lost 3 bases to trimming and J lost 7 bases, with 17 bases between them. The CDR3 has 15 residues. In germline, CDR1 is MDHEN, CDR2 SYDVKM. In nucleotides, the CDR3 is TGTGCCAGCAGTTTCGGGGTATTAGGGGGATATACGCAGTATTTT. This encodes CASSFGVLGGYTQYF.

The chain joins TRBV27 to TRBJ1-2, with a weak D call TRBD1 (5 bases). Trimming stripped 7 bases from V and 7 bases from J, with 16 bases between. Germline CDR1 reads MNHEY; CDR2 reads SMNVEV (reference sequence). The CDR3 has 13 amino acids. In DNA form, the CDR3 reads TGTGCCAGCACAGGGTCCTATAGTGCTGGCTACACCTTC. Translation: CASTGSYSAGYTF.

Turning to this clone: One end of the junction is discordant with germline, which a read error may explain. This chain links TRBV6-1 with TRBJ2-7; 9 nucleotides match TRBD2. Per germline, CDR1 MNHNS and CDR2 SASEGT. This CDR3 spans 15 amino acids. The CDR3 is CASSEEFGWASGDVF. In nucleotides, the CDR3 is TGTGCCAGCAGTGAAGAATTCGGGTGGGCTAGCGGGGATGTCTTC.

The V gene is TRBV5-1, the J gene TRBJ2-5, with TRBD1 matching 8 bases. From germline, CDR1 is SGHRS and CDR2 YFSETQ. Trimming at V came to 4 bases and at J to 4 bases, leaving 12 bases not matched to a gene. The length of the CDR3 is 16 residues. CDR3 sequence reads: CASSRGQGPARETQYF. The CDR3 coding sequence is TGCGCCAGCAGCCGAGGACAGGGCCCCGCTCGAGAGACCCAGTACTTC. Filled out from reference TRBV5-1 and TRBJ2-5, the complete variable domain reads KAGVTQTPRYLIKTRGQQVTLSCSPISGHRSVSWYQQTPGQGLQFLFEYFSETQRNKGNFPGRFSGRQFSNSRSEMNVSTLELGDSALYLCASSRGQGPARETQYFGPGTRLLVL.

The chain carries TRBV5-1 and TRBJ1-6; D is uncertain. The germline V gene encodes CDR1 SGHRS and CDR2 YFSETQ. V was clipped by 4 bases and J by 7 bases, with 15 bases between them. This CDR3 contains 15 residues. CDR3 nucleotide sequence: TGCGCCAGCAGCCAGGAGAGGGCCGGGAATTCACCCCTCCACTTT. It yields the protein CASSQERAGNSPLHF. Full variable domain (rest looked up from reference TRBV5-1 and TRBJ1-6): KAGVTQTPRYLIKTRGQQVTLSCSPISGHRSVSWYQQTPGQGLQFLFEYFSETQRNKGNFPGRFSGRQFSNSRSEMNVSTLELGDSALYLCASSQERAGNSPLHFGNGTRLTVT.

This chain links TRBV9 with TRBJ1-1; maybe TRBD1 (5 bases). This CDR3 has 14 residues. Germline values: CDR1 SGDLS, CDR2 YYNGEE. The V end was cut by 0 bases, the J end by 4 bases, with 10 bases between. CDR3 in amino acids: CASSVGDSRTEAFF. CDR3 sequence (DNA): TGTGCCAGCAGCGTAGGTGACAGTCGCACTGAAGCTTTCTTT.

V is TRBV6-1 and J is TRBJ2-7; D gene ambiguous. Looked up from germline, CDR1 is MNHNS and CDR2 is SASEGT. This CDR3 is built from 14 residues. The germline V and J ends were trimmed by 2 bases and 2 bases, with 10 bases remaining between them. CDR3 DNA sequence: TGTGCCAGCAGTGAAACCGGTCTGGCCTACGAGCAGTACTTC. It specifies CASSETGLAYEQYF.

This clone was recorded only once. The chain uses TRBV2 and TRBJ2-1; the D gene is possibly TRBD2 (5 bases). Per germline, CDR1 SNHLY and CDR2 FYNNEI. CDR3 length equals 14 residues. V was cut by 6 bases and J by 7 bases, with 16 bases left in between. The CDR3 sequence: CASRPPGGGNEQFF. CDR3 in DNA: TGTGCCAGCAGGCCCCCTGGAGGCGGGAATGAGCAGTTCTTC.

The chain couples TRBV30 to TRBJ2-1; D is perhaps TRBD2 (6 bases). The CDR3 totals 13 residues. The V and J ends lost 5 bases and 8 bases respectively, with 16 bases between them. Germline V lookup: CDR1 GTSNPN, CDR2 SVGIG (reference sequence). The CDR3: CAWGWGVGDEQFF. CDR3 DNA: TGTGCCTGGGGATGGGGGGTAGGCGATGAGCAGTTCTTC.

The rearrangement joins TRBV28 to TRBJ1-4; weak D call: TRBD1 (5 bases). Trimming removed 3 bases from V and 4 bases from J, with 15 bases in between. Germline V gene data show CDR1 as MDHEN and CDR2 as SYDVKM. The CDR3 is 16 amino acids. The CDR3 loop is CASSFGRGRGNEKLFF. The CDR3 bases are TGTGCCAGCAGTTTCGGTAGGGGTAGGGGTAATGAAAAACTGTTTTTT.

The chain links TRBV10-3 to TRBJ2-3; maybe TRBD2 (5 bases). The CDR3 loop spans 14 amino acids. Germline CDR1 and CDR2: ENHRY and SYGVKD. V lost 7 bases to trimming and J lost 0 bases, with 11 bases between them. The CDR3 sequence is CAINRGTSTDTQYF. Written as DNA, the CDR3 is TGTGCCATCAACCGGGGTACTAGCACAGATACGCAGTATTTT.